The 20 T cell receptor beta chains presented below share a single source sample, sequenced in a study of long-term antiretroviral therapy in people with HIV. At survey level, the immunoSEQ assay was run in its v3.0 version. Some clones are missing from TCRdb's copy, which holds only in-frame ones; the method was immunoSEQ multiplex PCR. The sample gives more than 20,000 clones, approximately 80% of which show up once; 7% to 9.5% is in the top ten. Material: unsorted PBMCs, obtained 1.2 years after starting antiretroviral therapy. The origin of the receptors is a woman aged 40 to 50 with HIV.

The chain joins TRBV27 to TRBJ2-1, with TRBD2 identical over 9 bases. Germline V CDR1 and CDR2: MNHEY, SMNVEV (reference sequence). The J segment lost 8 bases and the V segment lost 3 bases, leaving 11 bases of the junction unmatched. The CDR3 has 16 amino acids. Written as DNA, the CDR3 is TGTGCCAGCAGTTTGTTTCGTAGCGGGAGCTGGTATGAGCAGTTCTTC. Amino acids: CASSLFRSGSWYEQFF.

The rearrangement joins TRBV6-1 to TRBJ2-7, with D perhaps TRBD1 (5 bases). This CDR3 contains 16 residues. V was trimmed by 3 bases and J by 4 bases, leaving 19 bases between them. Germline V gene lookup returns CDR1 MNHNS and CDR2 SASEGT. The chain's CDR3 is CASSDAITGIVYEQYF. The CDR3 region has the DNA TGTGCCAGCAGTGACGCAATAACAGGAATCGTTTACGAGCAGTACTTC.

This chain links TRBV5-6 with TRBJ2-3; D is uncertain. Deletions cut 0 bases from V and 11 bases from J, with 13 bases between. Germline lookup yields CDR1 SGHDT and CDR2 YYEEEE. This CDR3 contains 13 residues. This chain's CDR3 is CASSLGPLTGQYF. The CDR3 nucleotides read TGTGCCAGCAGCTTGGGACCCCTAACTGGGCAGTATTTT.

This clone appeared a single time. V is TRBV28 and J is TRBJ1-4; perhaps TRBD1 as D (6 bases). Trimming removed 6 bases at V and 8 bases at J, with 19 bases between. The germline gives CDR1 MDHEN, CDR2 SYDVKM. The CDR3 totals 15 residues. CDR3 DNA sequence: TGTGCCAGCAGCCCCCGGGGGGGCCGTGGGGAAAAACTGTTTTTT. It codes for CASSPRGGRGEKLFF.

This clone was counted a few times. This rearrangement joins TRBV7-2 to TRBJ2-7, with D possibly matching TRBD2 (6 bases). This CDR3 is 16 amino acids long. The V and J ends lost 4 bases and 4 bases respectively, with 20 bases between them. Germline loops: CDR1 SGHTA, CDR2 FQGNSA. The CDR3 nucleotides read TGTGCCAGCAGCTCATCTCCTAGCGCACGTACTTACGAGCAGTACTTC. Its translation: CASSSSPSARTYEQYF. The full variable domain, its missing parts supplied by reference TRBV7-2 and TRBJ2-7, is GAGVSQSPSNKVTEKGKDVELRCDPISGHTALYWYRQSLGQGLEFLIYFQGNSAPDKSGLPSDRFSAERTGGSVSTLTIQRTQQEDSAVYLCASSSSPSARTYEQYFGPGTRLTVT.

The chain has TRBV19 and TRBJ2-7, with TRBD2 identical over 7 bases. This CDR3 contains 16 residues. Germline CDR1 and CDR2: LNHDA and SQIVND (reference sequence). Losses at the gene ends were 5 bases for V and 0 bases for J; bases not matched to a gene: 10. CDR3 sequence (DNA): TGTGCCAGTAGTGAGGCTAGCGGAGTAAGCTCCTACGAGCAGTACTTC. This gives the protein CASSEASGVSSYEQYF.

The J gene is TRBJ2-6, the V gene TRBV9, with a weak D call TRBD1 (6 bases). Germline CDR1 is SGDLS and CDR2 is YYNGEE. The CDR3 loop spans 16 amino acids. The germline V and J ends were trimmed by 2 bases and 0 bases, with 9 bases remaining between them. CDR3 sequence reads: CASSVPGASGANVLTF. CDR3 sequence (DNA): TGTGCCAGCAGCGTTCCAGGGGCCTCTGGGGCCAACGTCCTGACTTTC.

This rearrangement joins TRBV27 to TRBJ2-2; tentative D call: TRBD1 (6 bases). V lost 3 bases and J lost 8, with 16 bases in between. Germline CDR1 is MNHEY and CDR2 is SMNVEV (reference sequence). This CDR3 has 15 residues. DNA for the CDR3: TGTGCCAGCAGTTTGGCCGGGACAACCCGGGGGGAGCTGTTTTTT. Protein: CASSLAGTTRGELFF.

V and J are TRBV11-1 and TRBJ1-5, with a possible D match to TRBD1 (5 bases). This CDR3 spans 15 amino acids. V lost 3 bases, J lost 0 bases, and 9 bases lay in between. Germline V gene sequence: CDR1 SGHAT, CDR2 FQDESV (reference sequence). The CDR3 bases are TGTGCCAGCAGCTTGGGGACGGGTAGCAATCAGCCCCAGCATTTT. Translating gives CASSLGTGSNQPQHF.

The chain joins TRBV5-4 to TRBJ2-3; 8 bases are shared with TRBD2. The CDR3 loop spans 16 amino acids. V was clipped by 4 bases and J by 0 bases; unmatched bases: 7. Germline CDR1 reads SGHNT; CDR2 reads YYREEE (reference sequence). CDR3 bases: TGTGCCAGCAGCACTACTAGCGGCACTAGCACAGATACGCAGTATTTT. Translating gives CASSTTSGTSTDTQYF. The whole variable domain, remainder taken from reference TRBV5-4 and TRBJ2-3, is ETGVTQSPTHLIKTRGQQVTLRCSSQSGHNTVSWYQQALGQGPQFIFQYYREEENGRGNFPPRFSGLQFPNYSSELNVNALELDDSALYLCASSTTSGTSTDTQYFGPGTRLTVL.

The chain combines TRBV5-6 with TRBJ2-1; 14 nucleotides line up with TRBD2. Germline V CDR1 and CDR2: SGHDT, YYEEEE. This CDR3 is built from 18 residues. The junction had 9 bases not matched to a gene; V was cut back by 4 bases and J by 3 bases. The CDR3 loop is CASSVGTSGSSDYNEQFF. CDR3 in DNA: TGTGCCAGCAGCGTCGGGACTAGCGGGAGTTCGGACTACAATGAGCAGTTCTTC.

A word on this clone: This CDR3 is also generated by other DNA sequences in the sample. This chain uses TRBV5-1 with TRBJ2-7, with a possible D match to TRBD2 (6 bases). In germline, CDR1 is SGHRS, CDR2 YFSETQ. The CDR3 spans 14 residues. Trimming shortened V by 0 bases and J by 0 bases, and 7 bases separated the two germline ends. This CDR3 is CASSLVGGSYEQYF. The CDR3 DNA is TGCGCCAGCAGCTTGGTGGGGGGCTCCTACGAGCAGTACTTC.

This chain connects TRBV7-8 to TRBJ2-1; TRBD2 matches 10 bases. Germline CDR1 is SGHVS and CDR2 is FQNEAQ. The CDR3 has 14 residues. V was clipped by 1 base and J by 10 bases; unmatched bases: 4. CDR3 protein: CASSLEGLAWEQFF. CDR3 bases: TGTGCCAGCAGCTTAGAGGGACTAGCGTGGGAGCAGTTCTTC.

The rearrangement links TRBV5-6 to TRBJ1-2, with D possibly being TRBD1 (5 bases). V was cut by 2 bases and J by 5 bases, with 13 bases left in between. Germline V gene sequence: CDR1 SGHDT, CDR2 YYEEEE. The CDR3 has 14 amino acids. The CDR3, as DNA: TGTGCCAGCAGCTTAAGGGGCAGGGCTTATGGCTACACCTTC. This translates into CASSLRGRAYGYTF.

J is TRBJ2-4 and V is TRBV28, with unresolved D. There are 13 residues in the CDR3. Between the trimmed V and J ends, which lost 3 bases and 9 bases, there was a span of 12 bases. Germline lookup yields CDR1 MDHEN and CDR2 SYDVKM. DNA of the CDR3: TGTGCCAGCAGTTTGAAGAGGTCGGGCATTCAGTACTTC. Encoded protein: CASSLKRSGIQYF.

This chain uses TRBV28 with TRBJ2-7; TRBD2 matches 7 bases. Unmatched junction bases numbered 11, after V lost 6 bases and J lost 0 bases. CDR3 size: 16 residues. Germline V CDR1 and CDR2: MDHEN, SYDVKM. In DNA form, the CDR3 reads TGTGCCAGCAGCTTAGCCGTAGCGGGCTTCTCCTACGAGCAGTACTTC. Translating it yields CASSLAVAGFSYEQYF.

J is TRBJ2-7 and V is TRBV27; D might be TRBD1 or TRBD2, each matching 5 bases. CDR1 is MNHEY and CDR2 is SMNVEV in the germline V gene (reference sequence). CDR3 size: 15 residues. Trimming shortened V by 2 bases and J by 9 bases, and 20 bases separated the two germline ends. The CDR3 sequence is CASSLRLGRELGQYF. In DNA, the CDR3 is TGTGCCAGCAGTTTAAGACTCGGCAGGGAGCTCGGGCAGTACTTC.

This clone was counted once. This specimen includes other DNA sequences encoding the same CDR3. The V and J genes are TRBV7-8 and TRBJ2-7, with 7 bases aligning to TRBD2. CDR1 SGHVS and CDR2 FQNEAQ come from the germline V gene. The CDR3 covers 14 residues. Unmatched junction bases numbered 3, after V lost 1 base and J lost 3 bases. CDR3 DNA sequence: TGTGCCAGCAGCTTAGGGCTAGCGGACTACGAGCAGTACTTC. It yields the protein CASSLGLADYEQYF.

This chain links TRBV28 with TRBJ2-1, with 9 bases fitting TRBD2. Trimming cost V 5 bases and J 8 bases; bases outside gene matches: 7. Germline V lookup: CDR1 MDHEN, CDR2 SYDVKM. CDR3 size: 14 residues. The DNA of the CDR3 is TGTGCCAGCAGTACCTACGCGGGGGGGCATGAGCAGTTCTTC. The encoded protein is CASSTYAGGHEQFF.

This clone was seen once. The chain employs TRBV5-1 and TRBJ2-7, with 8 positions matching TRBD1. Trimming removed 4 bases from V and 5 bases from J; junction bases left unmatched: 8. The germline gives CDR1 SGHRS, CDR2 YFSETQ. The CDR3 runs 14 residues. CDR3 sequence: CASSIPGQEDEQYF. The DNA for the CDR3 is TGCGCCAGCAGCATACCGGGACAGGAGGACGAGCAGTACTTC.